The 18 T cell receptor beta chains below were found in one sample sequenced in a study of cytotoxic CD8 clonotypes in ibrutinib-treated CLL. Profiling relied on immunoSEQ multiplex PCR, and the TCRdb table lists in-frame clones only, not all of them. The table has 250,000 to 350,000 clones, more than 70% seen once; the top ten hold approximately 5.6%. The starting material was PBMCs, obtained at disease progression, from a patient treated with ibrutinib. These receptors were taken from a human donor with chronic lymphocytic leukemia.

The chain links TRBV7-8 to TRBJ2-3, with D perhaps being TRBD1 or TRBD2 (6 bases each). This CDR3 is built from 16 residues. Between the trimmed V and J ends, which lost 5 bases and 3 bases, there was a span of 18 bases. CDR1 and CDR2 (germline): SGHVS, FQNEAQ. The CDR3 is CASSPPGGRRTDTQYF. CDR3 coding DNA: TGTGCCAGCAGCCCGCCTGGGGGGCGCCGGACAGATACGCAGTATTTT.

V and J are TRBV5-6 and TRBJ2-3; tentative D call: TRBD2 (5 bases). This CDR3 is built from 14 residues. Between the trimmed V and J ends, which lost 2 bases and 6 bases, there was a span of 13 bases. Germline CDR1 and CDR2: SGHDT and YYEEEE. CDR3 sequence (DNA): TGTGCCAGCAGCTTCGGAGCCGGGGATGATACGCAGTATTTT. Translating it yields CASSFGAGDDTQYF.

The chain combines TRBV2 with TRBJ1-4; D is unresolved. In germline, CDR1 is SNHLY, CDR2 FYNNEI. The CDR3 is 15 amino acids. Trimming stripped 0 bases from V and 7 bases from J, with 12 bases between. The CDR3 reads CASSEALWQSEKLFF. CDR3 DNA sequence: TGTGCCAGCAGTGAAGCGCTTTGGCAGAGTGAAAAACTGTTTTTT. Drawing the rest from reference TRBV2 and TRBJ1-4, the complete variable domain is EPEVTQTPSHQVTQMGQEVILRCVPISNHLYFYWYRQILGQKVEFLVSFYNNEISEKSEIFDDQFSVERPDGSNFTLKIRSTKLEDSAMYFCASSEALWQSEKLFFGSGTQLSVL.

V and J are TRBV7-9 and TRBJ2-7; 7 bases fit TRBD1. The length of the CDR3 is 14 residues. Losses at the gene ends were 6 bases for V and 3 bases for J; bases not matched to a gene: 8. CDR1 and CDR2 from the germline V gene are SEHNR and FQNEAQ (reference sequence). The CDR3 reads CASRRGGQSYEQYF. The DNA for the CDR3 is TGTGCCAGCAGGCGAGGGGGACAGAGCTACGAGCAGTACTTC.

V is TRBV7-9 and J is TRBJ2-7; maybe TRBD1 (5 bases). Trimming removed 5 bases at V and 5 bases at J, with 13 bases between. Germline V gene lookup returns CDR1 SEHNR and CDR2 FQNEAQ (reference sequence). The CDR3 consists of 13 residues. CDR3 sequence (DNA): TGTGCCAGCAGCCCGAAGGGGCTGGACGAGCAGTACTTC. It specifies CASSPKGLDEQYF.

The chain carries TRBV5-4 and TRBJ2-3; the D gene is possibly TRBD1 (6 bases). The CDR3 is made up of 16 amino acids. The V gene lost 4 bases and the J gene lost 0 bases, with 15 bases spanning the gap. Germline CDR1 reads SGHNT; CDR2 reads YYREEE (reference sequence). CDR3 residues: CASSPTGRGSTDTQYF. CDR3 bases: TGTGCCAGCAGCCCCACCGGAAGGGGGAGCACAGATACGCAGTATTTT. Together with reference TRBV5-4 and TRBJ2-3, the CDR3 gives the full variable domain: ETGVTQSPTHLIKTRGQQVTLRCSSQSGHNTVSWYQQALGQGPQFIFQYYREEENGRGNFPPRFSGLQFPNYSSELNVNALELDDSALYLCASSPTGRGSTDTQYFGPGTRLTVL.

V usage is TRBV7-9 and J usage is TRBJ2-5; D may be TRBD1 or TRBD2 (6 bases each). Germline CDR1 is SEHNR and CDR2 is FQNEAQ (reference sequence). V lost 5 bases and J 4 bases, leaving 17 bases between the germline ends. The CDR3 is made up of 15 amino acids. CDR3 nucleotides: TGTGCCAGCAGCAGGAGGGGGATTTTGGGAGAGACCCAGTACTTC. This translates into CASSRRGILGETQYF.

This clone was detected only a few times. The rearrangement links TRBV7-9 to TRBJ2-1; 7 nucleotides line up with TRBD1. CDR1 SEHNR and CDR2 FQNEAQ come from the germline V gene (reference sequence). The ends lost 5 bases at V and 8 bases at J; junction bases unmatched: 15. The CDR3 has 16 residues. CDR3 loop: CASSRPTGDMGDEQFF. The CDR3 region has the DNA TGTGCCAGCAGCCGACCCACAGGGGACATGGGGGATGAGCAGTTCTTC.

The chain recombines TRBV4-1 with TRBJ2-7, with unresolved D. The CDR3 consists of 15 residues. The germline V gene has CDR1 MGHRA and CDR2 YSYEKL. Trimming stripped 3 bases from V and 2 bases from J, with 14 bases between. CDR3 residues: CASSQPFQRPYEQYF. For the CDR3, the DNA is TGCGCCAGCAGCCAGCCATTCCAACGCCCCTACGAGCAGTACTTC.

CDR3 sequence (DNA): TGTGCCAGCAGCTTTACAGGGAGCACTGAAGCTTTCTTT. It encodes CASSFTGSTEAFF. V usage is TRBV11-3 and J usage is TRBJ1-1, with D perhaps TRBD1 (6 bases). The V gene's germline CDR1 is SGHNT and CDR2 YENEEA. The length of the CDR3 is 13 residues. V was pared by 3 bases and J by 4 bases, with 9 bases between.

This clone showed up just a few times. The chain employs TRBV29-1 and TRBJ1-1; D gene uncertain. CDR3 size: 13 residues. Trimming took off 7 bases at V and 4 bases at J, with 16 bases between the two ends. Germline V CDR1 and CDR2: SQVTM, ANQGSEA. In DNA form, the CDR3 reads TGCAGCGCCGCACTTCGGGCGGGCACTGAAGCTTTCTTT. It specifies CSAALRAGTEAFF.

V usage is TRBV5-5 and J usage is TRBJ1-1; D might be TRBD1 (6 bases). The CDR3 totals 19 residues. V was pared by 0 bases and J by 1 base, with 22 bases between. Germline V CDR1 and CDR2: SGHKS, YYEKEE (reference sequence). CDR3 in amino acids: CASSLDPHRFGQQNTEAFF. The DNA for the CDR3 is TGTGCCAGCAGCTTGGACCCACACCGTTTCGGACAGCAGAACACTGAAGCTTTCTTT.

The chain joins TRBV27 to TRBJ2-7; tentatively, D is TRBD2 (6 bases). With 5 bases removed from V and 2 bases from J, the gap between germline ends came to 13 bases. Germline loops: CDR1 MNHEY, CDR2 SMNVEV (reference sequence). This CDR3 is built from 14 residues. The CDR3 DNA reads as TGTGCCAGCAGTCAGGGACTGCTAACCTACGAGCAGTACTTC. This gives the protein CASSQGLLTYEQYF.

This clone has just a few counts. CDR3 sequence (DNA): TGTGCCAGCAGCTTAGGCCCCGGGACTAGCGTCGACGAGCAGTACTTC. It codes for CASSLGPGTSVDEQYF. The V gene is TRBV7-9, the J gene TRBJ2-7; 10 positions agree with TRBD2. CDR1 and CDR2 from the germline V gene are SEHNR and FQNEAQ (reference sequence). This CDR3 has 16 residues. V trimming: 1 base; J trimming: 5 bases; junction bases outside the gene matches: 8.

The chain recombines TRBV6-1 with TRBJ1-2; D ambiguous. CDR1 and CDR2 (germline): MNHNS, SASEGT. The CDR3 totals 12 residues. V shed 5 bases and J shed 2 bases, with 6 bases lying between them. Written as DNA, the CDR3 is TGTGCCAGCAGTTCAGAGAACTATGGCTACACCTTC. Translation: CASSSENYGYTF.

The chain links TRBV15 to TRBJ2-2; TRBD1 or TRBD2 may be the D gene (5 bases each). This CDR3 is 12 amino acids long. V shed 6 bases and J shed 6 bases, with 8 bases lying between them. CDR1 and CDR2 from the germline V gene are LNHNV and YYDKDF (reference sequence). The CDR3 nucleotides are TGTGCCACCAGGACGGGGCCCGGGGAGCTGTTTTTT. Its protein product is CATRTGPGELFF.

V is TRBV7-9 and J is TRBJ1-2; the D gene is possibly TRBD1 (6 bases). The CDR3 sequence is 14 residues long. The ends were cut back, 5 bases at V and 8 bases at J, with 18 bases in the middle. The germline V gene encodes CDR1 SEHNR and CDR2 FQNEAQ (reference sequence). The CDR3, as DNA: TGTGCCAGCAGCCACCCCGGGACAAATCTCGGCTACACCTTC. Amino acid sequence: CASSHPGTNLGYTF.

The chain joins TRBV7-9 to TRBJ2-7; 9 bases are a match to TRBD1. The germline V gene encodes CDR1 SEHNR and CDR2 FQNEAQ (reference sequence). This CDR3 region has 17 residues. The V and J ends lost 0 bases and 5 bases, in that order; junction bases with no gene match: 11. The CDR3 region is CASSLATGGQALNEQYF. The CDR3 DNA reads TGTGCCAGCAGCTTAGCGACAGGGGGTCAGGCTCTAAACGAGCAGTACTTC.